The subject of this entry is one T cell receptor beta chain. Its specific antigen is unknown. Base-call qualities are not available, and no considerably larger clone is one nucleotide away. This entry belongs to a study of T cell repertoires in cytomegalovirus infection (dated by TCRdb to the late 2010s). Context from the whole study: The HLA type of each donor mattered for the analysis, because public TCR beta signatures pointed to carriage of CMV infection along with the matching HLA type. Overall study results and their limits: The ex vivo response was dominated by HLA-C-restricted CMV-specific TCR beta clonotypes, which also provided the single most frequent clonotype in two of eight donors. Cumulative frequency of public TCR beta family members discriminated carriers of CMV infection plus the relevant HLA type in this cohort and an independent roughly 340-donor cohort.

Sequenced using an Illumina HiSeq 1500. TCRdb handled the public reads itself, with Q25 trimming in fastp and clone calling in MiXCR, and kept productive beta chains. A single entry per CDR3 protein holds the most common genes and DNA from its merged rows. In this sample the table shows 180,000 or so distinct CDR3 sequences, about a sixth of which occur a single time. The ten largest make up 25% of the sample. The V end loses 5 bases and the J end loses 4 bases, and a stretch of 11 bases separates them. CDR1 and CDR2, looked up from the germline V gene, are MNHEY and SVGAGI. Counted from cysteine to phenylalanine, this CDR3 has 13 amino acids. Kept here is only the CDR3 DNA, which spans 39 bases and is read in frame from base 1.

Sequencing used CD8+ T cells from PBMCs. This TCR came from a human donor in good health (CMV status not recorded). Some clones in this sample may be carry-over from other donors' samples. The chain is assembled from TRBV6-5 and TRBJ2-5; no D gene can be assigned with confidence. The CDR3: CASSAFMGETQYF. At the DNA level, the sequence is TGTGCCAGCAGTGCCTTTATGGGAGAGACCCAGTACTTC.